The present TCR beta chain was sequenced within a study of blood T cell repertoires in COVID-19 (TCRdb year 2020). General notes on the study: The collaborator samples originated in the United States, Italy and Spain and spanned the acute and convalescent phases of COVID-19. The repertoires were made available in a free public database intended to serve as a resource for research on the immune response to SARS-CoV-2. The samples were drawn from the first 160 participants of the ongoing ImmuneRACE study and from 950 to 1,500 subjects provided by 6 global collaborators. The material from the prospective study consisted of cDNA or gDNA derived from T cells, B-cell-depleted T cells, or PBMCs. Subjects who had been exposed to COVID-19, were actively infected with it, or had recovered from it provided the deeply sampled blood TCRbeta repertoires that made up the dataset. A de-identified subject ID, COVID-19 status, age in years and sex were almost always included in the sample metadata. Where available, HLA class I and class II types were obtained from metadata supplied by the sample provider rather than from assay-based typing. Beyond this particular receptor, the publication reports: The amount of clinical and demographic metadata varied by source and participant and was provided uncurated.

As for this clone: What this receptor recognizes is not known. No much larger clone is present one base from it, and per-base qualities are unavailable.

TCRbeta CDR3 regions were amplified from genomic DNA by means of the immunoSEQ Assay, a bias-controlled multiplex PCR. In the source study's methods: Nucleated cell counts per sample were estimated from amplification of reference gene primers within the assay. To quantify the absolute abundance of each unique TCRbeta CDR3 rearrangement, sequence reads were collapsed and filtered. Productive Simpson clonality was computed per sample as the square root of Simpson's diversity index over productive rearrangements. TCRdb provides this immuneACCESS table in a form limited to in-frame rearrangements. Some clones are lacking; in checked studies, under half of them reflect an unresolved V gene, and why the rest are absent is not known. V and J calls and clone size are copied from that table; D and trimming were computed from the DNA. For this sample the table gives a few hundred thousand clones, of which around 84% were detected only once. Under 5% of the sample comes from the top ten.

Relative to germline, V is 7 bases shorter and J is 1 base shorter, with 27 bases between their ends. Taken from the germline V gene, the CDR1 and CDR2 loops are MRHNA and SNTAGT. From its cysteine to its phenylalanine, the CDR3 spans 19 amino acids. Only the CDR3 DNA stays, 57 bases, in frame from base 1. Each collaborating institution followed its own protocols to collect whole blood in K2EDTA tubes. For TCRbeta analysis, collaborators shipped samples as frozen whole blood, isolated PBMCs, or DNA extracted from either of those sample types. This sequence uses TRBV6-4 and TRBJ2-3; a tentative D call is TRBD2 (8 bases match). The source of this sequence is a man in his 60s with acute or convalescent COVID-19. The sample comprised peripheral blood. The nucleotides read TGTGCCAGCACCGCGGGGGGACAGTGTAGCGGGGCGGGCACAGATACGCAGTATTTT. Its translation is CASTAGGQCSGAGTDTQYF.